These 11 T cell receptor beta chains came from one sample sequenced in a study of blood T cell repertoires in COVID-19. The repertoire was sequenced with immunoSEQ multiplex PCR; TCRdb's copy has only in-frame clones and lacks some. The repertoire holds about 200,000 clones, with around nine tenths as singletons. Sequencing input: peripheral blood. These receptors all come from a man in his sixties who had recovered from COVID-19.

V usage is TRBV18 and J usage is TRBJ2-7; 7 bases match TRBD1. This CDR3 has 15 residues. Germline trimming cut 7 bases from V and 2 bases from J; bases unmatched to any gene: 11. Germline V gene data show CDR1 as KGHSH and CDR2 as LQKENI. CDR3 sequence: CASFGIGQATYEQYF. Written as DNA, the CDR3 is TGTGCCAGCTTTGGAATAGGACAGGCGACCTACGAGCAGTACTTC.

This clone was observed a single time. The J gene is TRBJ2-5, the V gene TRBV7-3, with a weak D call TRBD1 (6 bases). The CDR3 contains 13 residues. CDR1 SGHTA and CDR2 FQGTGA come from the germline V gene. The germline V and J ends were trimmed by 1 base and 5 bases, with 8 bases remaining between them. The CDR3: CASSLRTDETQYF. CDR3 DNA sequence: TGTGCCAGCAGCTTAAGGACAGATGAGACCCAGTACTTC.

The V and J genes are TRBV6-5 and TRBJ1-5; D is perhaps TRBD1 (6 bases). The V end lost 8 bases, the J end lost 5 bases, and 13 bases lay between the germline ends. Germline V gene lookup returns CDR1 MNHEY and CDR2 SVGAGI. The length of the CDR3 is 13 residues. The DNA of the CDR3 is TGTGCCAGCCGGGTGGCAGGGGATCAGCCCCAGCATTTT. Translation: CASRVAGDQPQHF.

This sequence joins TRBV29-1 and TRBJ2-2, with 7 positions matching TRBD1. Trimming at V came to 6 bases and at J to 2 bases, leaving 3 bases not matched to a gene. Germline V CDR1 and CDR2: SQVTM, ANQGSEA. This CDR3 is built from 13 residues. DNA of the CDR3: TGCAGCGTCGACAGGGTTAACACCGGGGAGCTGTTTTTT. Protein product: CSVDRVNTGELFF.

V is TRBV11-2 and J is TRBJ2-7; 9 nucleotides line up with TRBD1. The CDR3 has 16 residues. V gave up 5 bases and J gave up 3 bases; unmatched junction bases: 11. CDR1 and CDR2 from the germline V gene are SGHAT and FQNNGV. CDR3 sequence reads: CASSRTAGQGIYEQYF. CDR3 nucleotides: TGTGCCAGCAGCCGCACCGCGGGACAGGGAATCTACGAGCAGTACTTC.

The rearrangement uses TRBV15 and TRBJ2-5; TRBD2 is a possible D gene (5 bases). The germline gives CDR1 LNHNV, CDR2 YYDKDF (reference sequence). Trimming pared 4 bases from V and 4 bases from J, leaving 16 bases between. This CDR3 is 15 amino acids long. CDR3 coding DNA: TGTGCCACCAGCAATAGGCGGGCGATGGGAGAGACCCAGTACTTC. It codes for CATSNRRAMGETQYF.

The chain's CDR3 is CASSINSNSYNEQFF. The CDR3 nucleotides read TGTGCCAGCAGCATAAACTCTAACTCCTACAATGAGCAGTTCTTC. The rearrangement joins TRBV7-2 to TRBJ2-1; unclear D gene. Trimming removed 5 bases at V and 0 bases at J, with 11 bases between. The CDR3 is made up of 15 amino acids. Germline CDR1 SGHTA, CDR2 FQGNSA.

This chain joins TRBV5-5 and TRBJ1-1, with D possibly being TRBD1 (6 bases). The germline V and J ends were trimmed by 4 bases and 0 bases, with 16 bases remaining between them. Germline V lookup: CDR1 SGHKS, CDR2 YYEKEE (reference sequence). There are 16 residues in the CDR3. The CDR3 here is CASSLTTGYMNTEAFF. CDR3 bases: TGTGCCAGCAGCCTTACGACAGGTTACATGAACACTGAAGCTTTCTTT.

This chain links TRBV19 with TRBJ1-1, with D perhaps TRBD1 (6 bases). Germline V CDR1 and CDR2: LNHDA, SQIVND (reference sequence). Trimming removed 6 bases at V and 0 bases at J, with 11 bases between. This CDR3 comprises 14 residues. CDR3: CASRGTGMNTEAFF. The CDR3 bases are TGTGCCAGTAGGGGAACAGGGATGAACACTGAAGCTTTCTTT.

This chain links TRBV29-1 with TRBJ2-5; D is possibly TRBD2 (6 bases). Germline V gene sequence: CDR1 SQVTM, CDR2 ANQGSEA. Trimming took off 3 bases at V and 5 bases at J, with 13 bases between the two ends. The CDR3 has 13 amino acids. CDR3 protein: CSVDQQEGETQYF. The CDR3 nucleotides read TGCAGCGTTGATCAGCAGGAGGGGGAGACCCAGTACTTC. The variable domain in full, completed from reference TRBV29-1 and TRBJ2-5, reads SAVISQKPSRDICQRGTSLTIQCQVDSQVTMMFWYRQQPGQSLTLIATANQGSEATYESGFVIDKFPISRPNLTFSTLTVSNMSPEDSSIYLCSVDQQEGETQYFGPGTRLLVL.

This chain joins TRBV7-8 and TRBJ2-2, with TRBD1 as a possible D gene (6 bases). The germline V and J ends were trimmed by 7 bases and 0 bases, with 12 bases remaining between them. CDR3 length equals 15 residues. Germline values: CDR1 SGHVS, CDR2 FQNEAQ. The CDR3 coding sequence is TGTGCCAGCACCGGACAGCCTTCGAACACCGGGGAGCTGTTTTTT. Translated: CASTGQPSNTGELFF.